The T cell receptor beta chain described here comes from a study of tissue T cells after allogeneic stem cell transplantation. About this clone: Gene names follow the mouse nomenclature. The CDR3 goes on 1 residue after the read ends, and that part is filled in from the germline J gene.

Described time point: mouse harvest day 14 after allogeneic transplant. Tail vein injection delivered 10^7 T-cell-depleted bone marrow cells and 10^6 splenic CD5+ T cells. The CDR3 has 14 residues. Germline V CDR1 and CDR2: SGHLS, HYDKME. V was trimmed by 2 bases and J by 0 bases, leaving 7 bases between them. The table came from immunoSEQ multiplex PCR; TCRdb's copy has only in-frame clones and leaves some out. The table lists about 4,900 clones, 45% of them singletons. Source material: gut tissue. The sequence derives from a female BALB/c mouse given C57BL/6 T cells with graft-versus-host disease after an allogeneic hematopoietic cell transplant. The chain is built from TRBV12-2 and TRBJ1-3; unclear D gene. The CDR3 loop reads CASSPGISGNTLYF. CDR3 bases read: TGTGCCAGCTCTCCGGGAATTTCTGGAAATACGCTCTAT.